The clone carrying this T cell receptor beta chain appeared many times. Its antigen is not identified. The missing CDR3 end, 3 residues past where the read stops, is filled in from the germline J gene. The sample comes from a study of T cell clonality in common variable immunodeficiency. Caucasian heritage predominated among both patients and controls. V was pared by 0 bases and J by 2 bases, with 9 bases of the junction left unmatched. The germline V gene encodes CDR1 DFQATT and CDR2 SNEGSKA (reference sequence). The CDR3 is 17 residues long. Equal genomic DNA amounts from CVID and control samples were sequenced. The table came from immunoSEQ multiplex PCR; TCRdb's copy has only in-frame clones and leaves some out. In total the sample includes tens of thousands of clones, none of them seen once. Findings of the study overall: Fewer TCRbeta clones were shared among CVID subjects than controls.

J is TRBJ2-3 and V is TRBV20-1; 9 positions match TRBD2. Sequenced input: peripheral blood mononuclear cells. This receptor was taken from a person between 18 and 69 years old in good health. CDR3 DNA, as far as it was read: TGCAGTGCTAGAGATGTGAGCGGGAGGAGTTCCACAGATACG. Its protein is CSARDVSGRSSTDT. From start to end, the CDR3 is CSARDVSGRSSTDTQYF.